The clone carrying this TCR beta chain was detected only a few times. The antigen is undetermined. This record belongs to a study of CD8 T cell repertoires and HIV-1 epitope variants. Study at large: T cells were stimulated with Twenty-five Gag and Nef peptides separately. An uncultured baseline aliquot held 1M T cells. Broader study findings: Eight or nine antigen-specific TCR beta clonotypes were found; more than five seemed cross-reactive to variants. No clonotypes responded to the TAALDMSHF plasma variant; a few recognized KF9, one HW9.

V was pared by 3 bases and J by 4 bases, with 11 bases between. The CDR3 runs 13 residues. Germline CDR1 and CDR2: SGHDT and YYEEEE. The assay was immunoSEQ multiplex PCR, and TCRdb's table has in-frame clones only and misses some. This table has about 5,900 clones, under 75% appearing once. The sequence was obtained from a male donor with HIV. The specimen was cultured CD8+ T cells derived from PBMCs. The chain employs TRBV5-6 and TRBJ2-7; D possibly corresponds to TRBD2 (5 bases). CDR3 amino acids: CASSSGVGYEQYF. CDR3 nucleotide sequence: TGTGCCAGCAGCTCCGGGGTCGGATACGAGCAGTACTTC.